This T cell receptor (beta chain) is from a study of cytomegalovirus exposure and HLA in healthy donors. Study-wide results and limits: When a later analysis was performed, an Asian-associated ancestry cluster reportedly had fewer N-insertions than the roughly 730-donor mean. In terms of immune exposure information, only CMV serostatus was available. While the bulk of TCR sequences proved rare, some public TCRs turned up in many donors. Most CMV-associated TCR beta chains appeared HLA-restricted in a later analysis.

Trimming left V 5 bases short and J 11 bases short, with 18 bases between. CDR3 length: 13 amino acids. CDR1 is SGHVS and CDR2 is FQNEAQ in the germline V gene. Note on this clone: Its target is not known.

PCR amplification relied on 60 Vbeta primers (plus 13 Jbeta primers). Clones were sequenced by immunoSEQ multiplex PCR, and TCRdb holds only the in-frame ones, with some missing. The data show about 150,000 clones, about four fifths seen once. This clonotype originated in a man younger than 45 in good health and CMV-seropositive. The sample was PBMCs. V is TRBV7-8 and J is TRBJ2-5; D remains ambiguous. This CDR3 reads CASSPEVVSEQYF. Here the CDR3 DNA reads TGTGCCAGCAGCCCAGAGGTTGTCTCGGAGCAGTACTTC.